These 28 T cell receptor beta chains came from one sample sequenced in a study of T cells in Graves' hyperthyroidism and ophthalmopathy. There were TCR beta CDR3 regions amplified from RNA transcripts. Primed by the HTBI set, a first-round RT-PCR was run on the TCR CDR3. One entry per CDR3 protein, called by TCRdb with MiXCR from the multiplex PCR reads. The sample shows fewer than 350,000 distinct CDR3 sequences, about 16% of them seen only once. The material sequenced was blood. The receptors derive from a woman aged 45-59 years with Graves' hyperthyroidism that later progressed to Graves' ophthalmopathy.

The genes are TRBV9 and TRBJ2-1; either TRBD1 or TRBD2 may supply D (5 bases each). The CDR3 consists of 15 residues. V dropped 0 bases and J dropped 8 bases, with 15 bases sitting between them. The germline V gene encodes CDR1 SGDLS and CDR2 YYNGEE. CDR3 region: CASSVGGNFRDEQFF. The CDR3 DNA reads TGTGCCAGCAGCGTAGGGGGGAACTTTCGCGATGAGCAGTTCTTC.

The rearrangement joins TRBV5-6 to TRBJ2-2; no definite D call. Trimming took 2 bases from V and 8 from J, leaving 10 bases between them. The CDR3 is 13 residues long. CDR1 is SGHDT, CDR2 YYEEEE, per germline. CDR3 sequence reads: CASSFGLAGELFF. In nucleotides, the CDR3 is TGTGCCAGCAGCTTCGGTTTGGCAGGGGAGCTGTTTTTT.

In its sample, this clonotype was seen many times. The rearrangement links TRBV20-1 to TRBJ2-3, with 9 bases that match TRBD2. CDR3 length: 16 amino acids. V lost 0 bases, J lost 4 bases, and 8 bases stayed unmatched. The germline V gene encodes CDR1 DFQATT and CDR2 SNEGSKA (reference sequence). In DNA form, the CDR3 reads TGCAGTGCTAGAGATGTGATAGCGGGAGCTTCAGATACGCAGTATTTT. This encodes CSARDVIAGASDTQYF.

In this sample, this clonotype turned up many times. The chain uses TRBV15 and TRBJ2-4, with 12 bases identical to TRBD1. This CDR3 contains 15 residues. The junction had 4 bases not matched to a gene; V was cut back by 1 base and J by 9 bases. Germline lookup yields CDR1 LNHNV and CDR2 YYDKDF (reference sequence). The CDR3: CATSRGDRGLVIQYF. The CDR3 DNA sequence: TGTGCCACCAGCAGAGGGGACAGGGGGCTGGTCATTCAGTACTTC.

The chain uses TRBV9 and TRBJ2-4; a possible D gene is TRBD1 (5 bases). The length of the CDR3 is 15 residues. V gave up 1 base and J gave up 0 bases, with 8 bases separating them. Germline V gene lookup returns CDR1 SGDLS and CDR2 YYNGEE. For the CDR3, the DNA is TGTGCCAGCAGCGTACAGGGTCTAGCCAAAAACATTCAGTACTTC. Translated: CASSVQGLAKNIQYF. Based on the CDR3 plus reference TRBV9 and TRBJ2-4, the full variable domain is DSGVTQTPKHLITATGQRVTLRCSPRSGDLSVYWYQQSLDQGLQFLIQYYNGEERAKGNILERFSAQQFPDLHSELNLSSLELGDSALYFCASSVQGLAKNIQYFGAGTRLSVL.

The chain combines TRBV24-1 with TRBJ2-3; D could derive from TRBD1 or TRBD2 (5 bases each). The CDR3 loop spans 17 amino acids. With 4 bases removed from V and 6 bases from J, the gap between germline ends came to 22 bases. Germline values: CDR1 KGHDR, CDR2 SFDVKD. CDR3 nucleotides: TGTGCCACCAGTGACCCTAGGGACCTTTTAAGCTCGGATACGCAGTATTTT. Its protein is CATSDPRDLLSSDTQYF.

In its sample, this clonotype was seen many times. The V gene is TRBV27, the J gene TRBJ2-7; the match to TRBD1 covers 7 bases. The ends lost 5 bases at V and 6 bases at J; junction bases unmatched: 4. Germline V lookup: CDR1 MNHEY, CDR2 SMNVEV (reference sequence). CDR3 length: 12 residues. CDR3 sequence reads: CASSPTGFEQYF. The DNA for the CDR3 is TGTGCCAGCAGTCCGACAGGGTTCGAGCAGTACTTC.

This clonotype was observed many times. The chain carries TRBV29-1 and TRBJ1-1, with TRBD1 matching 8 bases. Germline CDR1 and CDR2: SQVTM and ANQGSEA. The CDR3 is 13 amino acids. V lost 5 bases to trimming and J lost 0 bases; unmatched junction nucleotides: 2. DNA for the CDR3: TGCAGCGTTCAGGGGGCGATGAACACTGAAGCTTTCTTT. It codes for CSVQGAMNTEAFF.

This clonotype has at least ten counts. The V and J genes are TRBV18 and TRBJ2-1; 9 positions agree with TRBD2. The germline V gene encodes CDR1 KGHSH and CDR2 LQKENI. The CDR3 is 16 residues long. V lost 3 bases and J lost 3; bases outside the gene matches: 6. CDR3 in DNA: TGTGCCAGCTCACCGACGACTAGCGGACTCTACAATGAGCAGTTCTTC. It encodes CASSPTTSGLYNEQFF.

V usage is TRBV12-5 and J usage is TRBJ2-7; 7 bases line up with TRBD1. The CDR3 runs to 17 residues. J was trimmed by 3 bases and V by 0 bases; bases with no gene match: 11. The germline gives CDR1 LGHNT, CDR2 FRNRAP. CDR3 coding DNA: TGTGCTAGTGGTTTGGTACGCCGGGACAGTCTCGGCTACGAGCAGTACTTC. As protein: CASGLVRRDSLGYEQYF.

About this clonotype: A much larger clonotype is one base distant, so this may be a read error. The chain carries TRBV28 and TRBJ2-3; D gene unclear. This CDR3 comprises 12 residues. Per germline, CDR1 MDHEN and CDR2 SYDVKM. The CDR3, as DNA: TGTGCCAGCAGTTTGAGCTCAGATACGCAGTGTTTT. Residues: CASSLSSDTQCF.

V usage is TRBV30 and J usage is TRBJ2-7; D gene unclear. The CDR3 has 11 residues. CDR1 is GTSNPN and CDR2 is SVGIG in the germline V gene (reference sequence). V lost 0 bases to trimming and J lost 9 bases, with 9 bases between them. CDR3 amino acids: CAWSVLSGQYF. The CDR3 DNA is TGTGCCTGGAGTGTACTGTCCGGGCAGTACTTC. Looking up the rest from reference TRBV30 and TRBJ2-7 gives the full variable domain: SQTIHQWPATLVQPVGSPLSLECTVEGTSNPNLYWYRQAAGRGLQLLFYSVGIGQISSEVPQNLSASRPQDRQFILSSKKLLLSDSGFYLCAWSVLSGQYFGPGTRLTVT.

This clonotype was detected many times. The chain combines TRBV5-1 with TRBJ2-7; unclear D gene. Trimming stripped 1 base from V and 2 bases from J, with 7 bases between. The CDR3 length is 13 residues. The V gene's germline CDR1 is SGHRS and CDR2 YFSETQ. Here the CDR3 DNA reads TGCGCCAGCAGCTTGTATACAGCCTACGAGCAGTACTTC. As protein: CASSLYTAYEQYF.

DNA for the CDR3: TGTGCCAGCAGTTTCGTTAGGCCCAGAAGGAATGAGCAGTTCTTC. Translated: CASSFVRPRRNEQFF. This chain links TRBV12-3 or TRBV12-4 with TRBJ2-1; no definite D call. The V gene lost 3 bases and the J gene lost 7 bases, with 16 bases spanning the gap. This CDR3 spans 15 amino acids.

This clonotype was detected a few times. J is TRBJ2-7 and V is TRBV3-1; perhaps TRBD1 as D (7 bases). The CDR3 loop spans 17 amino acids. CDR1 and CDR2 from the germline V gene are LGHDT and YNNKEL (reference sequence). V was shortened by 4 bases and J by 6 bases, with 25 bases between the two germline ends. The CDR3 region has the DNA TGTGCCAGCAGCCCCGCAGCCCATGGGACAGCGGGCCGCGAGCAGTACTTC. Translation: CASSPAAHGTAGREQYF.

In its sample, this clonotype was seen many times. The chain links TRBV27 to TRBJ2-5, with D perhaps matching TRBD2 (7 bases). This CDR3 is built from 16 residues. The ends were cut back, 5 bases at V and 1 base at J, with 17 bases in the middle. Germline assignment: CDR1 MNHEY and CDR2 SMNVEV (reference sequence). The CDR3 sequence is CASSLTRGGGQETQYF. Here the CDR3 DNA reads TGTGCCAGCAGTCTAACCCGGGGAGGGGGCCAAGAGACCCAGTACTTC.

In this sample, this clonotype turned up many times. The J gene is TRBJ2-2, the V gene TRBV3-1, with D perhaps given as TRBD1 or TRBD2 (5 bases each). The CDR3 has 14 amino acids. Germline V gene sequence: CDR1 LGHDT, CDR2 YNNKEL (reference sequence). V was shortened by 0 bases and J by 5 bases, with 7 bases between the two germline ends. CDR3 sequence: CASSQERGTGELFF. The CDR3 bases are TGTGCCAGCAGCCAAGAGAGGGGAACCGGGGAGCTGTTTTTT.

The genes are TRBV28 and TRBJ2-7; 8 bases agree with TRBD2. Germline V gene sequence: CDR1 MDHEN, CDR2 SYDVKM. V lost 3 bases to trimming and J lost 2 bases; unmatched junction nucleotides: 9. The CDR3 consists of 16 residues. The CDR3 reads CASSFELAGLTYEQYF. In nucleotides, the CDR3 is TGTGCCAGCAGTTTTGAGCTAGCGGGCCTAACCTACGAGCAGTACTTC.

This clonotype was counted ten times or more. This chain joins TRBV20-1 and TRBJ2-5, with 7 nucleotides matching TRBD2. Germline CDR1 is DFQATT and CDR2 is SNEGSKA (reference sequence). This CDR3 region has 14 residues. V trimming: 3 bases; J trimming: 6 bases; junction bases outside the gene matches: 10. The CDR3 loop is CSASDWTSVQTQYF. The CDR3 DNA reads TGCAGTGCTAGTGACTGGACTAGTGTACAGACCCAGTACTTC.

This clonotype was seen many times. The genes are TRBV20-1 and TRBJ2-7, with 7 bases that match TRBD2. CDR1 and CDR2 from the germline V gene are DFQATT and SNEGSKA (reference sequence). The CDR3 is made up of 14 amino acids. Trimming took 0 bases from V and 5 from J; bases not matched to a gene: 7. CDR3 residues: CSARDRNGRNEQYF. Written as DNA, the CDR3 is TGCAGTGCTAGAGATCGCAACGGGAGGAACGAGCAGTACTTC.

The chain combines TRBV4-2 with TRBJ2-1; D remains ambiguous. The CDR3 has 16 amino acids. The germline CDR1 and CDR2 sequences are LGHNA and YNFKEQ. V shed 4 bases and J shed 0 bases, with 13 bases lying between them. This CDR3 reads CASSPNLGSSYNEQFF. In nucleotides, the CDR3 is TGTGCCAGCAGCCCCAACTTAGGCAGCTCCTACAATGAGCAGTTCTTC.

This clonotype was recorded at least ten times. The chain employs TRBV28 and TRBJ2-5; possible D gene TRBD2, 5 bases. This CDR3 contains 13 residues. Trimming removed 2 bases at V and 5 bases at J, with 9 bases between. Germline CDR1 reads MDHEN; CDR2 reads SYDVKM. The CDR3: CASSLTGTETQYF. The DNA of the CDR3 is TGTGCCAGCAGTTTAACGGGAACGGAGACCCAGTACTTC. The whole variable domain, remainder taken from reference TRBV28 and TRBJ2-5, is DVKVTQSSRYLVKRTGEKVFLECVQDMDHENMFWYRQDPGLGLRLIYFSYDVKMKEKGDIPEGYSVSREKKERFSLILESASTNQTSMYLCASSLTGTETQYFGPGTRLLVL.

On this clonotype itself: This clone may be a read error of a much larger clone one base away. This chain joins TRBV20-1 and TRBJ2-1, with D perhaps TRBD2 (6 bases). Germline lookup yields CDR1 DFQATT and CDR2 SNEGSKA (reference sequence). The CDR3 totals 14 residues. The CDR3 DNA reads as TGCGGTGCTTCTGCGGGAAACAACTACAATGAGCAGTTCTTC. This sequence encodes CGASAGNNYNEQFF.

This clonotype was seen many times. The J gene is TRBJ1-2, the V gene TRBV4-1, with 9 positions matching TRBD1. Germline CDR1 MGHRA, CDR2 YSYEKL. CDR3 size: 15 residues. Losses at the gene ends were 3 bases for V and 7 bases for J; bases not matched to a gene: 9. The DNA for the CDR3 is TGCGCCAGCAGCCAGGATACTACAGGGGGCGGTGGCTACACCTTC. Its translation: CASSQDTTGGGGYTF.

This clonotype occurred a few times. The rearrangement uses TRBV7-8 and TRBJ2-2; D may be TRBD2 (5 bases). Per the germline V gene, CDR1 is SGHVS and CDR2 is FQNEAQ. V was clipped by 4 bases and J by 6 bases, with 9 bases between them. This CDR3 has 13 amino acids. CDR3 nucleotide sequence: TGTGCCAGCAGCTCCCTCGGGGCCGGGGAGCTGTTTTTT. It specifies CASSSLGAGELFF.

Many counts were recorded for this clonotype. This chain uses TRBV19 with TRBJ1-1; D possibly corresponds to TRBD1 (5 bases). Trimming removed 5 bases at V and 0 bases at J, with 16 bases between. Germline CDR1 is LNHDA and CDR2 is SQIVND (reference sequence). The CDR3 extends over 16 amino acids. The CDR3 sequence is CASSGLRGAMNTEAFF. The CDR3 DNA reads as TGTGCCAGTAGTGGGCTGAGAGGGGCTATGAACACTGAAGCTTTCTTT.

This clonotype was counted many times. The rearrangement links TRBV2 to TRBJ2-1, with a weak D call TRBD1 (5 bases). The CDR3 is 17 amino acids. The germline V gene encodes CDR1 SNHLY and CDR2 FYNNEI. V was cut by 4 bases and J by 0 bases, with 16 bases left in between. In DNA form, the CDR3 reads TGTGCCAGCAGTGCCCTCGAGACAGTGAGCTCCTACAATGAGCAGTTCTTC. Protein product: CASSALETVSSYNEQFF.

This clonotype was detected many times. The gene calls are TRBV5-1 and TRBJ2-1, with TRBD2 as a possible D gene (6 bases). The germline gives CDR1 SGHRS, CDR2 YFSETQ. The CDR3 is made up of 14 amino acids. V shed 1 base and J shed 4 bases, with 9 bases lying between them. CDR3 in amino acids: CASSLTSQYNEQFF. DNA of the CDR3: TGCGCCAGCAGCTTGACTAGCCAGTACAATGAGCAGTTCTTC. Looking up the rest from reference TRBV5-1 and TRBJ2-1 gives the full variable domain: KAGVTQTPRYLIKTRGQQVTLSCSPISGHRSVSWYQQTPGQGLQFLFEYFSETQRNKGNFPGRFSGRQFSNSRSEMNVSTLELGDSALYLCASSLTSQYNEQFFGPGTRLTVL.